This TCR beta chain was obtained from a study of human versus mouse CDR3 diversity and MHC coevolution. CDR3 length: 14 residues. Trimming cost V 6 bases and J 3 bases; bases outside gene matches: 7. Germline V CDR1 and CDR2: MNHNS, SASEGT. Clones were sequenced by immunoSEQ multiplex PCR, and TCRdb holds only the in-frame ones, with some missing. This sample carries about 77,000 clones, 92% of them seen once, and the ten largest clones take roughly 0.16%. V gene TRBV6-1 combines with J gene TRBJ1-2, with 7 bases fitting TRBD1. This TCR was sampled from a person between 25 and 70 years old in good health. Sequencing input: naive CD4+ T cells from blood. Noted subset: CD45RO-negative CD62L-positive naive CD4 T cells. The CDR3 loop is CASSVLTGDYGYTF. The CDR3 DNA is TGTGCCAGCAGCGTACTAACAGGGGACTATGGCTACACCTTC.